One and the same sample provided the 21 T cell receptor beta chains below, sequenced in a study of T cell responses to AZD1222 COVID-19 vaccine. Profiled with immunoSEQ multiplex PCR; TCRdb holds only in-frame clones, not every one. The sample lists about 120,000 clones; about 88% were seen once. The material sequenced was peripheral blood, taken 28 days after the second AZD1222 dose. The receptors here all came from an adult who received the AZD1222 COVID-19 vaccine.

V and J are TRBV11-3 and TRBJ2-1, with D possibly TRBD1 on 6 matching bases. Germline loops: CDR1 SGHNT, CDR2 YENEEA. V gave up 0 bases and J gave up 2 bases, with 8 bases separating them. The CDR3 has 15 amino acids. The CDR3 sequence is CASSLEPGAYNEQFF. The CDR3 DNA reads TGTGCCAGCAGCTTAGAGCCAGGGGCCTACAATGAGCAGTTCTTC. Using reference TRBV11-3 and TRBJ2-1 for the parts outside the CDR3, the full variable domain is EAGVVQSPRYKIIEKKQPVAFWCNPISGHNTLYWYLQNLGQGPELLIRYENEEAVDDSQLPKDRFSAERLKGVDSTLKIQPAELGDSAVYLCASSLEPGAYNEQFFGPGTRLTVL.

This clone has just one count. This sequence joins TRBV9 and TRBJ1-2, with D possibly matching TRBD1 (5 bases). This CDR3 is built from 15 residues. Germline V gene lookup returns CDR1 SGDLS and CDR2 YYNGEE. Trimming took 1 base from V and 4 from J, leaving 14 bases between them. For the CDR3, the DNA is TGTGCCAGCAGCGTAAATGGGGGAACGGCCTATGGCTACACCTTC. Residues: CASSVNGGTAYGYTF.

A few counts support this clone. J is TRBJ1-1 and V is TRBV21-1. TRBV21-1 is reported as a pseudogene. The CDR3 totals 16 residues. The DNA for the CDR3 is TGTGCCAGCAGGACACATCGCAGGGGGGGGGACACTGAAGCTTTCTTT. Encoded protein: CASRTHRRGGDTEAFF.

The V gene is TRBV19, the J gene TRBJ1-2, with 8 bases identical to TRBD1. Losses at the gene ends were 7 bases for V and 4 bases for J; bases not matched to a gene: 8. The CDR3 is 14 amino acids. CDR1 and CDR2 (germline): LNHDA, SQIVND (reference sequence). This CDR3 is CASTPGQGTYGYTF. The DNA of the CDR3 is TGTGCCAGTACCCCCGGACAGGGCACCTATGGCTACACCTTC.

Here the CDR3 DNA reads TGTGCCAGCAGATCCGGAAACACCATATATTTT. This encodes CASRSGNTIYF. The chain is built from TRBV21-1 and TRBJ1-3. TRBV21-1 is shown as a pseudogene. CDR3 length equals 11 residues.

The chain employs TRBV5-1 and TRBJ1-1; TRBD1 aligns across 7 bases. Germline V gene data show CDR1 as SGHRS and CDR2 as YFSETQ. Germline trimming cut 0 bases from V and 0 bases from J; bases unmatched to any gene: 5. The CDR3 extends over 16 amino acids. CDR3 sequence: CASSLGTGIMNTEAFF. CDR3 bases: TGCGCCAGCAGCTTGGGGACAGGCATAATGAACACTGAAGCTTTCTTT.

This clone showed up just a few times. This sequence joins TRBV6-1 and TRBJ1-4, with a tentative D call TRBD1 (6 bases). The CDR3 length is 17 residues. Germline V CDR1 and CDR2: MNHNS, SASEGT. The V and J ends lost 1 base and 7 bases respectively, with 19 bases between them. CDR3 loop: CASSEDIQGLIFEKLFF. CDR3 coding DNA: TGTGCCAGCAGTGAAGATATACAGGGCCTCATATTTGAAAAACTGTTTTTT.

The gene calls are TRBV6-6 and TRBJ1-1; 8 nucleotides match TRBD1. The V segment lost 4 bases and the J segment 4 bases; nucleotides outside the gene matches: 2. The CDR3 has 13 amino acids. The germline gives CDR1 MNHNY, CDR2 SVGAGI (reference sequence). CDR3 sequence (DNA): TGTGCCAGCAGTTCTACAGGGGGCACTGAAGCTTTCTTT. Its translation: CASSSTGGTEAFF.

The chain employs TRBV30 and TRBJ1-4, with TRBD1 matching 8 bases. The ends lost 3 bases at V and 5 bases at J; junction bases unmatched: 8. Per germline, CDR1 GTSNPN and CDR2 SVGIG (reference sequence). The CDR3 runs to 15 residues. The CDR3 region is CAWSTGTGFNEKLFF. The CDR3 DNA is TGTGCCTGGAGCACAGGGACAGGCTTCAATGAAAAACTGTTTTTT.

The V call is TRBV7-8, the J call TRBJ2-3; 10 bases agree with TRBD2. The germline gives CDR1 SGHVS, CDR2 FQNEAQ. The CDR3 extends over 17 amino acids. J lost 3 bases, V lost 1 base, and 7 bases had no gene match. The CDR3 DNA reads TGTGCCAGCAGCTTAGATCTAGCGGGGGTTGGTACAGATACGCAGTATTTT. This sequence encodes CASSLDLAGVGTDTQYF. Full variable domain (outside the CDR3, taken from reference TRBV7-8 and TRBJ2-3): GAGVSQSPRYKVAKRGQDVALRCDPISGHVSLFWYQQALGQGPEFLTYFQNEAQLDKSGLPSDRFFAERPEGSVSTLKIQRTQQEDSAVYLCASSLDLAGVGTDTQYFGPGTRLTVL.

The chain uses TRBV11-3 and TRBJ1-2; D call uncertain. The V end lost 0 bases, the J end lost 8 bases, and 10 bases lay between the germline ends. The CDR3 spans 13 residues. Germline CDR1 is SGHNT and CDR2 is YENEEA. CDR3 nucleotides: TGTGCCAGCAGCTTAGAGGAGAGAGGGGGCTACACCTTC. Translated, it gives CASSLEERGGYTF.

This chain uses TRBV18 with TRBJ1-6, with 7 bases matching TRBD1. The CDR3 has 16 amino acids. Losses at the gene ends were 3 bases for V and 7 bases for J; bases not matched to a gene: 9. Per germline, CDR1 KGHSH and CDR2 LQKENI. The CDR3 here is CASSPETGNRNSPLHF. CDR3 in DNA: TGTGCCAGCTCACCCGAGACAGGGAACAGGAATTCACCCCTCCACTTT.

The chain recombines TRBV27 with TRBJ2-2; 10 nucleotides align to TRBD1. In germline, CDR1 is MNHEY, CDR2 SMNVEV (reference sequence). Trimming cost V 8 bases and J 8 bases; bases outside gene matches: 8. This CDR3 has 14 residues. CDR3 nucleotide sequence: TGTGCCAGCCGTTCATGGGACAGGGGTGGGGAGCTGTTTTTT. It codes for CASRSWDRGGELFF.

V and J are TRBV5-1 and TRBJ2-4; 8 bases are a match to TRBD1. The V gene's germline CDR1 is SGHRS and CDR2 YFSETQ. This CDR3 comprises 15 residues. V shed 7 bases and J 6 bases; nucleotides not matched to a gene: 12. CDR3 nucleotides: TGCGCCAGCTCCCGACAGGGGAATTCGGGAAACATTCAGTACTTC. Translated: CASSRQGNSGNIQYF.

The V and J genes are TRBV6-5 and TRBJ1-2; D is ambiguous. V was clipped by 2 bases and J by 2 bases, with 3 bases between them. The CDR3 runs to 12 residues. CDR1 MNHEY and CDR2 SVGAGI come from the germline V gene. CDR3 nucleotide sequence: TGTGCCAGCAGTTACGCCAACTATGGCTACACCTTC. Its translation: CASSYANYGYTF.

The CDR3 loop is CASSVRISGPSGEQFF. Here the CDR3 DNA reads TGTGCCAGCAGCGTACGGATTAGCGGACCGTCGGGTGAGCAGTTCTTC. The chain uses TRBV7-9 and TRBJ2-1; D perhaps matches TRBD2 (6 bases). V was cut by 5 bases and J by 9 bases, with 23 bases left in between. CDR3 length equals 16 residues. The V gene's germline CDR1 is SEHNR and CDR2 FQNEAQ (reference sequence).

The genes are TRBV4-2 and TRBJ2-1, with 9 bases aligning to TRBD2. V was clipped by 4 bases and J by 5 bases; unmatched bases: 15. CDR3 length: 18 residues. Germline V CDR1 and CDR2: LGHNA, YNFKEQ. The CDR3: CASSPLKVAAGGDNEQFF. DNA of the CDR3: TGTGCCAGCAGCCCCCTGAAGGTTGCGGCGGGGGGGGACAATGAGCAGTTCTTC.

The chain has TRBV5-1 and TRBJ2-3; 9 bases align to TRBD1. V was clipped by 7 bases and J by 5 bases; unmatched bases: 8. The CDR3 is 14 amino acids. Germline V lookup: CDR1 SGHRS, CDR2 YFSETQ. The CDR3 bases are TGCGCCAGCCTCCTACAGGGGGCCGGAGATACGCAGTATTTT. Its protein is CASLLQGAGDTQYF.

J is TRBJ2-5 and V is TRBV15, with D hard to call. This CDR3 is 14 amino acids long. Trimming shortened V by 0 bases and J by 2 bases, and 7 bases separated the two germline ends. Germline assignment: CDR1 LNHNV and CDR2 YYDKDF (reference sequence). The CDR3 loop is CATSRDRAQETQYF. CDR3 DNA: TGTGCCACCAGCAGAGATCGTGCGCAAGAGACCCAGTACTTC.

In DNA, the CDR3 is TGCGCCAGCATTGTCCGGTCAAACTATGGCTACACCTTC. This sequence encodes CASIVRSNYGYTF. This chain links TRBV5-1 with TRBJ1-2; D is unclear. The CDR3 contains 13 residues. V was trimmed by 6 bases and J by 2 bases, leaving 11 bases between them. CDR1 and CDR2 (germline): SGHRS, YFSETQ.

This clone was detected a few times. V is TRBV14 and J is TRBJ2-7; D gene uncertain. Trimming took 1 base from V and 3 from J, leaving 7 bases between them. CDR3 length equals 13 residues. The germline CDR1 and CDR2 sequences are SGHDN and FVKESK. The CDR3 DNA follows: TGTGCCAGCAGCCAAGCCATACTCTACGAGCAGTACTTC. This gives the protein CASSQAILYEQYF.